This T cell receptor beta chain derives from a study of blood T cell repertoires in COVID-19. Study at large: Samples representing acute and convalescent COVID-19 were sourced from the United States, Italy and Spain. Sample material is recorded as cDNA or gDNA derived from T cells, B-cell-depleted T cells, or PBMCs.

Per the study methods: By means of reference gene primer amplification, nucleated cell counts were estimated. TCRdb keeps only in-frame clones here, not all; method: immunoSEQ multiplex PCR. V and J calls and clone size are given by that table; D and trimming were obtained from the DNA. The sample shows 90,000 or so clones, 75% to 90% of them seen only once. The TCR sequence derives from a man aged 80 or over with active or convalescent COVID-19. Sequenced: peripheral blood.

The CDR3 DNA reads as TGTGCCAGCAGCCAAGTCCCGGCGGGAATCACCGGGGAGCTGTTTTTT. The encoded protein is CASSQVPAGITGELFF. The gene calls are TRBV3-1 (or the pseudogene TRBV3-2) and TRBJ2-2; perhaps TRBD2 as D (6 bases). Germline V gives CDR1 LGHDT, CDR2 YNNKEL (reference sequence). The CDR3 has 16 residues. Trimming shortened V by 1 base and J by 4 bases, and 13 bases separated the two germline ends.